This T cell receptor beta chain was recorded in a study of blood T cell repertoires in COVID-19. About the research overall: PBMCs, B-cell-depleted T cells, or T cells provided the cDNA or gDNA that made up the material.

Per germline, CDR1 MRHNA and CDR2 SNTAGT. Unmatched junction bases numbered 2, after V lost 5 bases and J lost 3 bases. The CDR3 is 13 residues long. TCRdb keeps only in-frame clones here, not all; method: immunoSEQ multiplex PCR. The table lists a few hundred thousand clones, around 87% of them singletons. The TCR sequence derives from a woman younger than 30 with acute COVID-19. J is TRBJ2-7 and V is TRBV6-4; the match to TRBD1 covers 9 bases. Sequencing used PBMCs or T cells enriched from blood (not recorded which). The CDR3 protein is CASSRDRDYEQYF. CDR3 DNA: TGTGCCAGCAGTCGGGACAGGGACTACGAGCAGTACTTC.